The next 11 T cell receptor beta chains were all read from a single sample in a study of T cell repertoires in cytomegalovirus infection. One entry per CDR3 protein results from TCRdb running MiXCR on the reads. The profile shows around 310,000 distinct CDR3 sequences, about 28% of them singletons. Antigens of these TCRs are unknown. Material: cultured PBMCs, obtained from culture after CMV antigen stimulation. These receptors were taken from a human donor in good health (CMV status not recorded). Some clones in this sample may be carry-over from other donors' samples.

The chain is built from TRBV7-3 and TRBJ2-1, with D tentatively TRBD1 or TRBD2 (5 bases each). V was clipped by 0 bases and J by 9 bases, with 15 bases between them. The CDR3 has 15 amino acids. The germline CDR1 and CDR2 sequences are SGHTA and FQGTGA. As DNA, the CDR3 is TGTGCCAGCAGCTTAACCTCCTTTGGGGACGCTGAGCAGTTCTTC. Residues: CASSLTSFGDAEQFF.

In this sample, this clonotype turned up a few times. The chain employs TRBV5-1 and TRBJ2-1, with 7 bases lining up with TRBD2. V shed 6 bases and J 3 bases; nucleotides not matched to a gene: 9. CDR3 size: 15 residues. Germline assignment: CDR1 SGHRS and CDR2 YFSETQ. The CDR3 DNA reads TGCGCCAGCACCCCGTCGGGGGGTTTCTACAATGAGCAGTTCTTC. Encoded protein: CASTPSGGFYNEQFF. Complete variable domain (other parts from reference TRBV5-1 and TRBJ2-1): KAGVTQTPRYLIKTRGQQVTLSCSPISGHRSVSWYQQTPGQGLQFLFEYFSETQRNKGNFPGRFSGRQFSNSRSEMNVSTLELGDSALYLCASTPSGGFYNEQFFGPGTRLTVL.

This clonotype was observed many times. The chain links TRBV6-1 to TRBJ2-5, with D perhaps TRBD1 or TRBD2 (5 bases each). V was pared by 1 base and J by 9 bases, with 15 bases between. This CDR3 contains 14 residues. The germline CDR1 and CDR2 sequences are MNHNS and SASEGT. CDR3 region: CASSEGGAGSAQYF. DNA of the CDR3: TGTGCCAGCAGTGAAGGAGGGGCAGGGTCGGCCCAGTACTTC.

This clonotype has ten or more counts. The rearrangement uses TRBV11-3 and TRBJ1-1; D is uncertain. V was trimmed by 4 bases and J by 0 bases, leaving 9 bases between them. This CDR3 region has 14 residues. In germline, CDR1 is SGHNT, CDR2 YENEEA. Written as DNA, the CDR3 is TGTGCCAGCAGCTCCGGCCGTATGAACACTGAAGCTTTCTTT. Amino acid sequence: CASSSGRMNTEAFF.

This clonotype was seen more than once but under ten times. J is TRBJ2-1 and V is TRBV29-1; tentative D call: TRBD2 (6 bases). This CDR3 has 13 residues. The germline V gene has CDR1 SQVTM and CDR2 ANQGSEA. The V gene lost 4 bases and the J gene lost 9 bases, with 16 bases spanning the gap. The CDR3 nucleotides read TGCAGCGTTGGAGCGCGGTTCGGGGGTGAGCAGTTCTTC. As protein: CSVGARFGGEQFF.

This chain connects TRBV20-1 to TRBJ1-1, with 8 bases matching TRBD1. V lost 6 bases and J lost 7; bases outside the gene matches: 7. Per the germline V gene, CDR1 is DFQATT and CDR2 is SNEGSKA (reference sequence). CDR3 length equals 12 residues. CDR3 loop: CSAQTGASEAFF. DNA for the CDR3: TGCAGTGCGCAGACAGGGGCGAGTGAAGCTTTCTTT.

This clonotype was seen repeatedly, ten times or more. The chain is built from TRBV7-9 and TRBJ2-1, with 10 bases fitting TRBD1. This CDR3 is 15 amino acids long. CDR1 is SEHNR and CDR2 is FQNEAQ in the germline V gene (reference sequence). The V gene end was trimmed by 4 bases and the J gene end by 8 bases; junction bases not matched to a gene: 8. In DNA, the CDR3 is TGTGCCAGCAGCTCGGCCGGGACAGGGGCCGATGAGCAGTTCTTC. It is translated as CASSSAGTGADEQFF.

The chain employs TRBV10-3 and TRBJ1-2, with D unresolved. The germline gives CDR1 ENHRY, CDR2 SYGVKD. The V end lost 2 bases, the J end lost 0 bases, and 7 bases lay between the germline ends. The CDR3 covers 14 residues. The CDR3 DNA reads TGTGCCATCAGTGAGGTCACAACTAACTATGGCTACACCTTC. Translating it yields CAISEVTTNYGYTF.

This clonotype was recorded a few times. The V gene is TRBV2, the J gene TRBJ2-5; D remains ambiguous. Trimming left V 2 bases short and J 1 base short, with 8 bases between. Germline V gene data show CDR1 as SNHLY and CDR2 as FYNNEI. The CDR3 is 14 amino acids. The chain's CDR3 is CASSELAAQETQYF. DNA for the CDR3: TGTGCCAGCAGTGAATTGGCAGCCCAAGAGACCCAGTACTTC. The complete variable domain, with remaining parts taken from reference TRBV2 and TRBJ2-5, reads EPEVTQTPSHQVTQMGQEVILRCVPISNHLYFYWYRQILGQKVEFLVSFYNNEISEKSEIFDDQFSVERPDGSNFTLKIRSTKLEDSAMYFCASSELAAQETQYFGPGTRLLVL.

CDR3 DNA sequence: TGTGCCAGTAGTATCGGGGGGGCATGGTCCTACGAGCAGTACTTC. Protein product: CASSIGGAWSYEQYF. This chain links TRBV19 with TRBJ2-7, with TRBD2 matching over 8 bases. The CDR3 extends over 15 amino acids. CDR1 is LNHDA, CDR2 SQIVND, per germline (reference sequence). V lost 3 bases, J lost 1 base, and 5 bases stayed unmatched.

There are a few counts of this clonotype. CDR3 amino acids: CASRTGPSTDTQYF. The CDR3 nucleotides are TGTGCCAGTAGGACAGGGCCTAGCACAGATACGCAGTATTTT. V is TRBV19 and J is TRBJ2-3; 7 bases agree with TRBD1. The ends lost 6 bases at V and 0 bases at J; junction bases unmatched: 3. Per germline, CDR1 LNHDA and CDR2 SQIVND (reference sequence). The CDR3 spans 14 residues.